The T cell receptor beta chain described here comes from a study of blood T cell repertoires in COVID-19 (dated by TCRdb to 2020 to 2021). Background on the whole study: The collaborator samples originated in the United States, Italy and Spain and spanned the acute and convalescent phases of COVID-19. Nearly every sample came with metadata listing a de-identified subject ID, COVID-19 status, age in years and sex. Where available, HLA class I and class II types were taken from metadata supplied by the sample provider and were not determined by assay-based typing. The material from the prospective study consisted of cDNA or gDNA derived from T cells, B-cell-depleted T cells, or PBMCs. The repertoires were released in a freely available public database intended as a resource for research on the immune response to SARS-CoV-2. The dataset comprised deeply sampled blood TCRbeta repertoires from subjects exposed to, actively infected with, or recovered from COVID-19. The samples were drawn from two sources: the first 160 participants of the ongoing ImmuneRACE study, and 950 to 1,500 subjects contributed by 6 global collaborators.

General conclusions and limits of the study: Clinical and demographic metadata were provided uncurated, with the amount varying by source and participant.

V has 4 bases trimmed and J has 5 bases trimmed; junction bases matching no gene number 4. Sequences SEHNR (CDR1) and FQNEAQ (CDR2) are obtained from the germline V gene (reference sequence). Spanning cysteine to phenylalanine, the CDR3 consists of 14 amino acids. CDR3 DNA only is kept here, 42 bases in frame from base 1. Turning to this clone: Its antigen is currently not known. No quality values exist for individual bases; no much larger clone is one base distant.

The immunoSEQ Assay, a bias-controlled multiplex PCR, was used to amplify TCRbeta CDR3 regions from genomic DNA. The published analysis was carried out like this. The number of nucleated cells in each sample was estimated from the amplification of reference gene primers within the assay. To quantify the absolute abundance of each unique TCRbeta CDR3 rearrangement, sequence reads were collapsed and filtered. For each sample, productive Simpson clonality was calculated as the square root of Simpson's diversity index across productive rearrangements. Drawn from immuneACCESS, this table holds only the in-frame rearrangements with V and J called that TCRdb kept. Clones are partly lost; checked studies trace under half to an unresolved V gene and leave the rest unexplained. V and J calls and clone size follow that table, whereas D and trimming were derived from the DNA. In this sample the table shows about 210,000 clones, around four fifths of which occur a single time. Together, the top ten hold 7.6% of the sample.

Each collaborating institution followed its own protocols to collect whole blood in K2EDTA tubes. For TCRbeta analysis, collaborators shipped samples in one of three forms: frozen whole blood, isolated PBMCs, or DNA extracted from either of those sample types. The sample was peripheral blood. This sequence uses TRBV7-9 and TRBJ1-1; 10 nucleotides in the junction match TRBD1. This sequence was found in a woman aged 50 to 65 with active or convalescent COVID-19. The CDR3 corresponds to CASSSDRGRTEAFF. The nucleotide sequence reads as follows: TGTGCCAGCAGCTCGGACAGGGGGAGAACTGAAGCTTTCTTT.